This entry is about one TCR beta chain. Its specificity is not known. TCRdb's copy holds only in-frame clones and misses some; the assay was immunoSEQ multiplex PCR. The table includes around 120,000 clones, almost 90% detected once. This sample is drawn from a study of T cell responses to AZD1222 COVID-19 vaccine. CDR3 length: 14 amino acids. Trimming pared 3 bases from V and 4 bases from J, leaving 10 bases between. Looked up from germline, CDR1 is MNHNY and CDR2 is SVGAGI (reference sequence). Study-wide findings and caveats: Elevations in Spike-specific TCR breadth and depth followed administration of two AZD1222 doses. Seropositive status at baseline applied to only a handful of AZD1222 recipients. White British ancestry dominated among donors, who included more females, and clonal diversity was possibly underestimated.

Sequences were derived from peripheral blood, sampled on day 0 of AZD1222 vaccination. The origin of this receptor is an adult in good health. V is TRBV6-6 and J is TRBJ1-3; a weak D match, TRBD1 (5 bases). The CDR3 DNA sequence: TGTGCCAGCAGTTATAGAGGGGTAGGAAACACCATATATTTT. It encodes CASSYRGVGNTIYF.